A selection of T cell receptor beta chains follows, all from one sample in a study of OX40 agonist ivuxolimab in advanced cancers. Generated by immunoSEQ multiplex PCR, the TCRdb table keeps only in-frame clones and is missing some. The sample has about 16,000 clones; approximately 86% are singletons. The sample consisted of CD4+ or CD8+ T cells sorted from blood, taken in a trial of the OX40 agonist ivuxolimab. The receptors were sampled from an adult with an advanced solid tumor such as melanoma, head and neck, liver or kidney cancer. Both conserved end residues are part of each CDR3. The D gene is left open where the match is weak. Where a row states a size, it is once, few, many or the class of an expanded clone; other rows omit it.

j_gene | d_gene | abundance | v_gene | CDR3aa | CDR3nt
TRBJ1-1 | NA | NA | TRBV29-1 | CSVGGRTETFF | TGCAGCGTTGGGGGGCGGACAGAGACTTTCTTT
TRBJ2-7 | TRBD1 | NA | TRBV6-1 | CASSGRDRPFEEQYF | TGTGCCAGCAGTGGCCGGGACAGGCCCTTCGAAGAACAGTACTTC
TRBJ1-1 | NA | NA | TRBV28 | CASSSDTNTEAFF | TGTGCCAGCAGTAGCGACACGAACACTGAAGCTTTCTTT
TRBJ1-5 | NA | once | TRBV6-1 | CASSVPAGMSTISNQPQHF | TGTGCCAGCAGTGTCCCTGCGGGGATGAGTACCATTAGCAATCAGCCCCAGCATTTT
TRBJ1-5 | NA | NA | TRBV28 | CASESEGQPQHF | TGTGCCAGCGAAAGTGAGGGTCAGCCCCAGCATTTT
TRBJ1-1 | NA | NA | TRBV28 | CASSFLKAGFGTEAFF | TGTGCCAGCAGTTTCCTAAAGGCCGGGTTTGGCACTGAAGCTTTCTTT
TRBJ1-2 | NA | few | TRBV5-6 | CASSLTGPYVYGYTF | TGTGCCAGCAGCTTGACAGGGCCGTACGTCTATGGCTACACCTTC
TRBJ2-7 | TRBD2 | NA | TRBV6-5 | CASSYLAGVGEQYF | TGTGCCAGCAGTTACCTAGCGGGAGTAGGGGAGCAGTACTTC
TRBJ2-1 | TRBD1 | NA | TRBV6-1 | CASSWAGTGTNEQFF | TGTGCCAGCAGTTGGGCCGGGACAGGGACTAATGAGCAGTTCTTC
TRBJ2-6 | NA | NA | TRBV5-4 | CASSNPYHQQNSGANVLTF | TGTGCCAGCAGCAACCCGTACCACCAGCAAAACTCTGGGGCCAACGTCCTGACTTTC
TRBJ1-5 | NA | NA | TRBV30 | CAWSPGGNQPQHF | TGTGCCTGGAGTCCAGGCGGAAATCAGCCCCAGCATTTT
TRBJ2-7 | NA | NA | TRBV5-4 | CASSLGSSDYEQYF | TGTGCCAGCAGCTTGGGTTCTAGCGACTACGAGCAGTACTTC
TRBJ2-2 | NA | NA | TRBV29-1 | CSVLTGLNTGELFF | TGCAGCGTTCTGACAGGACTGAACACCGGGGAGCTGTTTTTT
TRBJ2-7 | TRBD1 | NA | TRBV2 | CASSGGGRTGFEQYF | TGTGCCAGCAGTGGAGGGGGGCGGACAGGGTTCGAGCAGTACTTC
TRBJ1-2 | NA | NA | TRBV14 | CASSQGRPEYGYTF | TGTGCCAGCAGCCAGGGACGTCCCGAATATGGCTACACCTTC
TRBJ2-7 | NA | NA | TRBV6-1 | CASSRENSYEQYF | TGTGCCAGCAGTCGTGAAAACTCCTACGAGCAGTACTTC
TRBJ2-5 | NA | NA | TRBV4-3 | CASSLRLGPQETQYF | TGCGCCAGCAGCCTTCGACTGGGACCCCAAGAGACCCAGTACTTC
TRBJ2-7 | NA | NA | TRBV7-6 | CASRPSQGSEQYF | TGTGCCAGCAGACCAAGTCAAGGCTCGGAGCAGTACTTC
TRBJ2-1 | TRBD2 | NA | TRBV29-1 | CSVARREAFNEQFF | TGCAGCGTTGCGAGGCGGGAGGCCTTCAATGAGCAGTTCTTC
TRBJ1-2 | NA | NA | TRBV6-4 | CASSTGDRNYGYTF | TGTGCCAGCAGTACCGGGGACCGAAACTATGGCTACACCTTC
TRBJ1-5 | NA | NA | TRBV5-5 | CASSLGGASNQPQHF | TGTGCCAGCAGCTTGGGGGGCGCGAGCAATCAGCCCCAGCATTTT
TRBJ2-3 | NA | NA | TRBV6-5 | CASSLRRTDTQYF | TGTGCCAGCAGCCTACGAAGGACAGATACGCAGTATTTT
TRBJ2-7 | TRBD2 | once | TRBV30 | CAWSLGLLREQYF | TGTGCCTGGAGTTTGGGACTACTACGCGAGCAGTACTTC
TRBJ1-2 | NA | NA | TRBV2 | CASAPDGNYGYTF | TGTGCCTCAGCACCGGACGGGAACTATGGCTACACCTTC
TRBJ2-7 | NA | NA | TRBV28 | CASSNPGTDEQYF | TGTGCCAGCAGTAACCCAGGCACCGACGAGCAGTACTTC
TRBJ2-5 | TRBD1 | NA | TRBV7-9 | CASRPGQGKETQYF | TGTGCCAGCAGACCCGGACAGGGGAAAGAGACCCAGTACTTC
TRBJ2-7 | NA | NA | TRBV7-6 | CASSLSMSPGGQYF | TGTGCCAGCAGCTTGAGTATGAGCCCTGGAGGGCAGTACTTC
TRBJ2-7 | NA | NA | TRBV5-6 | CASSLSLLAAYEQYF | TGTGCCAGCAGCTTGAGTCTGCTAGCCGCCTACGAGCAGTACTTC
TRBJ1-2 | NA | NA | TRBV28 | CASSYPKWGTNYGYTF | TGTGCCAGCAGTTACCCTAAGTGGGGGACTAACTATGGCTACACCTTC
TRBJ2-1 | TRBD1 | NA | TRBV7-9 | CASSPIRTLTGDNEQFF | TGTGCCAGCAGCCCAATCCGGACTTTGACAGGGGACAATGAGCAGTTCTTC
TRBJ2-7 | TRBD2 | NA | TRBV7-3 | CASSAPTSNEQYF | TGTGCCAGCAGCGCGCCGACTAGCAACGAGCAGTACTTC
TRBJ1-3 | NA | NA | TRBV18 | CASSWTDRPSSGNTIYF | TGTGCCAGCTCCTGGACAGACAGGCCCTCCTCTGGAAACACCATATATTTT
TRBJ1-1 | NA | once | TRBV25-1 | CASSEDGGTEAFF | TGTGCCAGCAGTGAAGATGGGGGAACTGAAGCTTTCTTT
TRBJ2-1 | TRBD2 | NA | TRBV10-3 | CASRPGTSVYEQFF | TGTGCCAGCCGACCCGGGACTAGCGTCTATGAGCAGTTCTTC
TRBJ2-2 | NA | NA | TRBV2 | CASSEHRGNTGELFF | TGTGCCAGCAGTGAGCACCGCGGTAACACCGGGGAGCTGTTTTTT
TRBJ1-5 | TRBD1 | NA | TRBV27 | CASSRGQGGNQPQHF | TGTGCCAGCAGTAGGGGACAGGGTGGCAATCAGCCCCAGCATTTT
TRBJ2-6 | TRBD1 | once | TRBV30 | CACRTGLNSGANVLTF | TGTGCCTGCAGGACAGGGCTAAACTCTGGGGCCAACGTCCTGACTTTC
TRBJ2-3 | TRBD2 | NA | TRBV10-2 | CASKEDKKLAGRDTQYF | TGCGCCAGCAAAGAGGACAAAAAACTAGCGGGAAGAGATACGCAGTATTTT
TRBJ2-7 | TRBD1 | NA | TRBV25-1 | CASSGLGQWGEQYF | TGTGCCAGCAGTGGGTTGGGACAGTGGGGGGAGCAGTACTTC
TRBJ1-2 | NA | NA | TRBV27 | CASSQQGYGYTF | TGTGCCAGCAGTCAACAGGGCTATGGCTACACCTTC
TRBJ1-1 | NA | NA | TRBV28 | CASSLVGRGNTEAFF | TGTGCCAGCAGTTTGGTGGGGAGGGGGAACACTGAAGCTTTCTTT
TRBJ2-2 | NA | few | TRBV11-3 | CASSSHSTGELFF | TGTGCCAGCAGCTCACACAGCACCGGGGAGCTGTTTTTT